The 20 T cell receptor beta chains below come from one sample, sequenced in a study of shared clonotypes between healthy human individuals. Only in-frame clones appear in the TCRdb table, and some are missing; sequencing was by immunoSEQ multiplex PCR. Of millions of clones in the sample, roughly 93% were seen once. Input material: naive CD4+ T cells from PBMCs. Subset here: CD45RA+ positively selected. The source of these receptors is a man aged 18 to 35 in good health. Some clones in this sample may be carry-over from other donors' samples.

The chain combines TRBV28 with TRBJ1-2, with D maybe TRBD1 (5 bases). Germline CDR1 reads MDHEN; CDR2 reads SYDVKM. V was cut by 7 bases and J by 5 bases, with 11 bases left in between. This CDR3 spans 12 amino acids. DNA of the CDR3: TGTGCCAGCATGGGGCGGAAATATGGCTACACCTTC. Translated: CASMGRKYGYTF.

The rearrangement links TRBV5-8 to TRBJ2-1, with a tentative D call TRBD2 (6 bases). The CDR3 has 16 amino acids. Germline CDR1 SGHTS, CDR2 YDEGEE. V was trimmed by 2 bases and J by 7 bases, leaving 19 bases between them. CDR3 amino acids: CASSLGGTSFRNEQFF. The CDR3 bases are TGTGCCAGCAGCTTAGGCGGGACTTCTTTCCGTAATGAGCAGTTCTTC.

This chain connects TRBV27 to TRBJ2-1, with D possibly called TRBD1 or TRBD2 (7 bases each). Trimming stripped 9 bases from V and 8 bases from J, with 26 bases between. The CDR3 length is 16 residues. From germline, CDR1 is MNHEY and CDR2 SMNVEV (reference sequence). The CDR3 region is CARSGGTVPSCDEQFF. The CDR3 nucleotides read TGTGCCAGGTCCGGGGGGACAGTTCCCTCCTGCGATGAGCAGTTCTTC.

The chain employs TRBV2 and TRBJ2-1; 9 nucleotides line up with TRBD2. Germline lookup yields CDR1 SNHLY and CDR2 FYNNEI. This CDR3 is built from 18 residues. J was trimmed by 2 bases and V by 6 bases; bases with no gene match: 14. CDR3 protein: CASSRETSTSGPYNEQFF. CDR3 sequence (DNA): TGTGCCAGCAGCAGGGAGACTTCGACTAGCGGTCCCTACAATGAGCAGTTCTTC.

V gene TRBV18 combines with J gene TRBJ2-1, with TRBD1 matching over 9 bases. CDR3 length equals 17 residues. Germline V gives CDR1 KGHSH, CDR2 LQKENI. The V and J ends lost 3 bases and 10 bases, in that order; junction bases with no gene match: 16. The CDR3 bases are TGTGCCAGCTCACCTATCGCGTCCGGGACAGGGTTGCCCGAGCAGTTCTTC. It yields the protein CASSPIASGTGLPEQFF.

The sample holds one count of this clone. The chain has TRBV4-1 and TRBJ1-5, with a weak D call TRBD1 (5 bases). The CDR3 extends over 15 amino acids. V lost 5 bases and J lost 3, with 14 bases in between. Germline assignment: CDR1 MGHRA and CDR2 YSYEKL. Written as DNA, the CDR3 is TGCGCCAGCAGCTCGACGGGGGGGGACAATCAGCCCCAGCATTTT. Amino acid sequence: CASSSTGGDNQPQHF.

The gene calls are TRBV28 and TRBJ2-3; 7 bases are shared with TRBD1. Germline lookup yields CDR1 MDHEN and CDR2 SYDVKM. The CDR3 runs to 17 residues. V gave up 7 bases and J gave up 2 bases; unmatched junction bases: 15. CDR3 amino acids: CASTEGGEGLYTDTQYF. In nucleotides, the CDR3 is TGTGCCAGCACGGAAGGGGGCGAAGGGCTTTACACAGATACGCAGTATTTT.

J is TRBJ1-5 and V is TRBV4-1, with 12 bases that match TRBD1. CDR1 and CDR2 from the germline V gene are MGHRA and YSYEKL. Trimming at V came to 1 base and at J to 11 bases, leaving 9 bases not matched to a gene. CDR3 length: 16 amino acids. The CDR3 reads CASSQGGQGARGSQHF. The CDR3 bases are TGCGCCAGCAGCCAAGGGGGACAGGGGGCGCGAGGGTCCCAGCATTTT.

This chain connects TRBV18 to TRBJ1-1; D gene uncertain. The CDR3 totals 13 residues. Germline V lookup: CDR1 KGHSH, CDR2 LQKENI. The V end was cut by 3 bases, the J end by 4 bases, with 9 bases between. CDR3 amino acids: CASSPLAITEAFF. CDR3 in DNA: TGTGCCAGCTCACCTCTCGCCATCACTGAAGCTTTCTTT.

The chain employs TRBV28 and TRBJ2-5; 8 nucleotides align to TRBD2. The CDR3 runs 15 residues. Trimming took 10 bases from V and 4 from J; bases not matched to a gene: 14. The V gene's germline CDR1 is MDHEN and CDR2 SYDVKM. The CDR3 region is CATNPRAGATETQYF. For the CDR3, the DNA is TGTGCCACCAATCCGAGAGCGGGAGCTACAGAGACCCAGTACTTC.

For the CDR3, the DNA is TGCGCCAGCAGCGACGATAGCGGGGTCAGCACAGATACGCAGTATTTT. As protein: CASSDDSGVSTDTQYF. This chain connects TRBV10-1 to TRBJ2-3; 8 bases line up with TRBD2. With 6 bases clipped from V and 0 bases from J, the junction kept 8 bases outside the gene matches. The CDR3 has 16 amino acids. Germline V gene sequence: CDR1 WNHNN, CDR2 SYGVQD (reference sequence).

The chain recombines TRBV28 with TRBJ2-4; maybe TRBD2 (6 bases). CDR1 MDHEN and CDR2 SYDVKM come from the germline V gene. The CDR3 has 13 residues. V lost 8 bases, J lost 3 bases, and 11 bases lay in between. CDR3 DNA: TGTGCCAGCTCGGGAGAGGGCAAAAACATTCAGTACTTC. Translation: CASSGEGKNIQYF.

The chain is built from TRBV2 and TRBJ1-4; TRBD1 is a possible D gene (5 bases). The CDR3 is 15 amino acids. V lost 0 bases and J lost 8, with 13 bases in between. Germline V gene sequence: CDR1 SNHLY, CDR2 FYNNEI. CDR3 nucleotides: TGTGCCAGCAGTGAAGCGCAGGGAACCCGAGAAAAACTGTTTTTT. It is translated as CASSEAQGTREKLFF. Combining the CDR3 with reference TRBV2 and TRBJ1-4 gives the whole variable domain EPEVTQTPSHQVTQMGQEVILRCVPISNHLYFYWYRQILGQKVEFLVSFYNNEISEKSEIFDDQFSVERPDGSNFTLKIRSTKLEDSAMYFCASSEAQGTREKLFFGSGTQLSVL.

The chain uses TRBV5-6 and TRBJ2-5; a weak D match, TRBD1 (5 bases). V lost 1 base, J lost 5 bases, and 9 bases lay in between. CDR1 is SGHDT, CDR2 YYEEEE, per germline. The CDR3 sequence is 13 residues long. CDR3 DNA: TGTGCCAGCAGCTTGCCCCCAGGGGAGACCCAGTACTTC. Translating gives CASSLPPGETQYF.

V is TRBV6-1 and J is TRBJ2-1; 8 positions agree with TRBD2. The CDR3 has 18 residues. From germline, CDR1 is MNHNS and CDR2 SASEGT. V was clipped by 0 bases and J by 4 bases; unmatched bases: 11. This CDR3 is CASSEAQRGAGEYNEQFF. CDR3 nucleotide sequence: TGTGCCAGCAGTGAAGCTCAACGGGGAGCGGGAGAATACAATGAGCAGTTCTTC.

V and J are TRBV7-6 and TRBJ2-7; TRBD2 matches 8 bases. V lost 1 base and J lost 0; bases outside the gene matches: 5. The CDR3 runs 16 residues. CDR1 is SGHVS, CDR2 FNYEAQ, per germline. For the CDR3, the DNA is TGTGCCAGCAGCTTAGTGCCCAGCGGGAGCTCCTACGAGCAGTACTTC. Translation gives CASSLVPSGSSYEQYF.

J is TRBJ2-2 and V is TRBV18, with TRBD1 matching 7 bases. The CDR3 runs to 15 residues. The germline CDR1 and CDR2 sequences are KGHSH and LQKENI. The junction had 6 bases not matched to a gene; V was cut back by 1 base and J by 7 bases. CDR3 sequence (DNA): TGTGCCAGCTCACCACGCAGACAGGGCATCGGGGAGCTGTTTTTT. It yields the protein CASSPRRQGIGELFF.

The rearrangement joins TRBV9 to TRBJ2-7; 8 bases agree with TRBD2. This CDR3 is built from 15 residues. The ends lost 4 bases at V and 3 bases at J; junction bases unmatched: 9. Germline values: CDR1 SGDLS, CDR2 YYNGEE. The DNA of the CDR3 is TGTGCCAGCAGCCCCCGGGAGGGGTCGGGCTACGAGCAGTACTTC. Protein sequence: CASSPREGSGYEQYF. The full variable domain, completed using reference TRBV9 and TRBJ2-7, is DSGVTQTPKHLITATGQRVTLRCSPRSGDLSVYWYQQSLDQGLQFLIQYYNGEERAKGNILERFSAQQFPDLHSELNLSSLELGDSALYFCASSPREGSGYEQYFGPGTRLTVT.

The chain combines TRBV19 with TRBJ1-3; TRBD1 is a possible D gene (6 bases). Germline V gene data show CDR1 as LNHDA and CDR2 as SQIVND (reference sequence). V gave up 9 bases and J gave up 0 bases, with 12 bases separating them. This CDR3 spans 14 amino acids. The CDR3 bases are TGTGCCAGCTGGGACATTAGCTCTGGAAACACCATATATTTT. Protein sequence: CASWDISSGNTIYF.

This sequence joins TRBV6-4 and TRBJ2-3, with D perhaps TRBD1 or TRBD2 (5 bases each). The length of the CDR3 is 16 residues. With 6 bases removed from V and 3 bases from J, the gap between germline ends came to 19 bases. The germline CDR1 and CDR2 sequences are MRHNA and SNTAGT. The CDR3 reads CASSPHAGARTDTQYF. CDR3 in DNA: TGTGCCAGCAGCCCCCATGCCGGGGCGAGAACAGATACGCAGTATTTT.